The subject of this entry is one T cell receptor (beta chain). Its antigen is not identified. The PCR ran on 60 Vbeta and 13 Jbeta primers. The method was immunoSEQ multiplex PCR; TCRdb's version includes in-frame clones alone and lacks a portion of them. The sample yields 200,000 to 250,000 clones, roughly 82% seen once. This sample is part of a study of cytomegalovirus exposure and HLA in healthy donors. Study results and caveats: In presence/absence analyses, roughly uniform sequencing depth across donors was assumed. TRBV6-2, TRBV6-3 and some other V segments were unresolvable in 87-base-pair reads.

V lost 2 bases and J lost 4; bases outside the gene matches: 4. CDR1 SGHAT and CDR2 FQNNGV come from the germline V gene. The CDR3 contains 15 residues. The chain is built from TRBV11-2 and TRBJ2-3, with 9 positions matching TRBD2. This TCR came from a woman in her 40s in good health and CMV-seropositive. Sequences were obtained from PBMCs. Here the CDR3 reads CASSLLGGGADTQYF. DNA for the CDR3: TGTGCCAGCAGCTTATTGGGCGGGGGGGCAGATACGCAGTATTTT. Full variable domain (rest looked up from reference TRBV11-2 and TRBJ2-3): EAGVAQSPRYKIIEKRQSVAFWCNPISGHATLYWYQQILGQGPKLLIQFQNNGVVDDSQLPKDRFSAERLKGVDSTLKIQPAKLEDSAVYLCASSLLGGGADTQYFGPGTRLTVL.